This TCR beta chain was sequenced for a study of T-cell reconstitution after alpha-beta-depleted transplantation in children. Unique molecular identifiers were used in preparing the TCRbeta library. TCRdb reprocessed the PCR reads with MiXCR, giving one entry per CDR3 protein. The data show almost 400,000 distinct CDR3 sequences, approximately 20% seen once. This sequence originates from a human donor who donated a stem cell graft to a child with acute myeloid leukemia. The input for sequencing was PBMCs from the stem cell graft donor, taken from the stem cell graft.

DNA of the CDR3: TGTGCCAGCAGCCAAGGACTGTACAGGGTTGGCTATGGCTACACCTTC. Protein product: CASSQGLYRVGYGYTF. The rearrangement links TRBV14 to TRBJ1-2, with D perhaps matching TRBD1 (6 bases). CDR1 is SGHDN and CDR2 is FVKESK in the germline V gene. V was pared by 1 base and J by 4 bases, with 16 bases between. The CDR3 runs to 16 residues.